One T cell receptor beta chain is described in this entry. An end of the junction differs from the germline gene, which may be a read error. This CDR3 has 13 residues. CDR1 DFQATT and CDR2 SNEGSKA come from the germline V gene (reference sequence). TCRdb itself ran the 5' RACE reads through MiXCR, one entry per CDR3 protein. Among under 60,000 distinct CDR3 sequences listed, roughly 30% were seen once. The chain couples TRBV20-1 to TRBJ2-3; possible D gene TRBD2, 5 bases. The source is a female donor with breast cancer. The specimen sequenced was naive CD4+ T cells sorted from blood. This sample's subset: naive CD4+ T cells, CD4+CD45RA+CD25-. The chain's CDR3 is CRARTGGTDTQYF. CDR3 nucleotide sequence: TGCAGAGCTAGGACTGGCGGCACAGATACGCAGTATTTT.